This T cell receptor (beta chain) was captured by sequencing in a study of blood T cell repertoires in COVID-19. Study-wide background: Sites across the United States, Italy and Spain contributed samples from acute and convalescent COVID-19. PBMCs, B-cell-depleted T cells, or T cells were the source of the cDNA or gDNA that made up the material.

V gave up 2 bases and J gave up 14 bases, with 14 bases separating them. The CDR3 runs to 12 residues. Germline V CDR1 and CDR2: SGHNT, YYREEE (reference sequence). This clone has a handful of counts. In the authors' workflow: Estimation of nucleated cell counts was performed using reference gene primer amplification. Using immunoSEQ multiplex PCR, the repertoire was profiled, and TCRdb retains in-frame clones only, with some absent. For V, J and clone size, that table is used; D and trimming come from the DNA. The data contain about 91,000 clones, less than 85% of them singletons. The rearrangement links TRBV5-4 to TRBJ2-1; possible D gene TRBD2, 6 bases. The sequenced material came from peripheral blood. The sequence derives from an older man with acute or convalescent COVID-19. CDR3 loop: CASSLIGSSEFF. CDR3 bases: TGTGCCAGCAGCTTAATAGGGTCTAGCGAGTTCTTC.